At least ten counts were recorded for the clone carrying this TCR beta chain. The sample belongs to a study of T cell repertoires in cytomegalovirus infection. Study-wide background: It can be stated that public TCR beta signatures indicated CMV infection as well as a matching HLA type.

The V end lost 7 bases, the J end lost 4 bases, and 16 bases lay between the germline ends. Per germline, CDR1 MNHNY and CDR2 SVGAGI (reference sequence). The CDR3 is 14 residues long. TCRdb passed the reads through MiXCR, listing each CDR3 protein once. The data contain around 490,000 distinct CDR3 sequences, about 26% of them singletons. This chain uses TRBV6-6 with TRBJ1-1, with D maybe TRBD1 (5 bases). This sequence was found in a human donor in good health (CMV status not recorded). Some clones in this sample may be carry-over from other donors' samples. Sequencing used PBMCs. The CDR3 loop is CASTLSGVGTEAFF. The CDR3 DNA reads TGTGCCAGCACCCTTTCGGGGGTCGGCACTGAAGCTTTCTTT.